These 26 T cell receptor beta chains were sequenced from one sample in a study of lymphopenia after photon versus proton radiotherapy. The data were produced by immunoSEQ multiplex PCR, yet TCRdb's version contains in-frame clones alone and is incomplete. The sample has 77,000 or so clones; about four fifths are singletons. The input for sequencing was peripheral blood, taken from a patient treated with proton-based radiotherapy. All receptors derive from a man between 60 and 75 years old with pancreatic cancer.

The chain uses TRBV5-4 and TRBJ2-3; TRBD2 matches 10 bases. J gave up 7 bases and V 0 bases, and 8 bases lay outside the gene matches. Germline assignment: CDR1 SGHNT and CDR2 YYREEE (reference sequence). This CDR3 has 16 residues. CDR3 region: CASSLGGLAGAYTQYF. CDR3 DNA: TGTGCCAGCAGCTTGGGAGGCCTAGCGGGAGCGTATACGCAGTATTTT.

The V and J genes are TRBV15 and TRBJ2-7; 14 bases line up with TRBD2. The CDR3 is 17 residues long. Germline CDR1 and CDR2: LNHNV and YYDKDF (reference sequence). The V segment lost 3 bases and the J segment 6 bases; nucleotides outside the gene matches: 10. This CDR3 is CATSRVPRTSGRFEQYF. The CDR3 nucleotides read TGTGCCACCAGCAGGGTCCCCAGGACTAGCGGGAGGTTCGAGCAGTACTTC.

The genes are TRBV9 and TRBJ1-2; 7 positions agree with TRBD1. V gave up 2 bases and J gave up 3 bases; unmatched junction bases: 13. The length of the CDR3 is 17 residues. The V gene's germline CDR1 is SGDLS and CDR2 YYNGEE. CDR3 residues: CASSVGSGQRNYYGYTF. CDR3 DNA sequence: TGTGCCAGCAGCGTGGGCTCGGGACAGAGAAATTACTATGGCTACACCTTC.

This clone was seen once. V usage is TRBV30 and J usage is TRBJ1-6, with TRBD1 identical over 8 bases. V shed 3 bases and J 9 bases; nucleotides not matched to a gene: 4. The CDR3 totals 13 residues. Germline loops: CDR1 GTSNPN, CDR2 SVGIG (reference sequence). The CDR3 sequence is CAWRGQGISPLHF. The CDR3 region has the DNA TGTGCCTGGAGAGGACAGGGAATTTCACCCCTCCACTTT.

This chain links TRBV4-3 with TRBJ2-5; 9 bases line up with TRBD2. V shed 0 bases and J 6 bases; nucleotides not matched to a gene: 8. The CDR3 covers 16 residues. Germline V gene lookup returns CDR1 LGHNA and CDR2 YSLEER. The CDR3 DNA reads TGCGCCAGCAGCCAAGATCTCGCGGGGGGGGCCAAGACCCAGTACTTC. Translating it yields CASSQDLAGGAKTQYF.

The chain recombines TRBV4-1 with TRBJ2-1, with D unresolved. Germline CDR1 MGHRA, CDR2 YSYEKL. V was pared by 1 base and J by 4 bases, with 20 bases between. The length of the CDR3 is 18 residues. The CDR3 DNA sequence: TGCGCCAGCAGCCAAGGGGGTGGGCGTTCCCAAACTTACAATGAGCAGTTCTTC. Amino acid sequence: CASSQGGGRSQTYNEQFF.

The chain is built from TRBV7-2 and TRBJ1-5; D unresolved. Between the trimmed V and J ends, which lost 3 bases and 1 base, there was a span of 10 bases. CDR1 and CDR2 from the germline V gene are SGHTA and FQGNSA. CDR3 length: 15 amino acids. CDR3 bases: TGTGCCAGCAGCTTTAACGGAATGAGCAATCAGCCCCAGCATTTT. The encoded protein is CASSFNGMSNQPQHF.

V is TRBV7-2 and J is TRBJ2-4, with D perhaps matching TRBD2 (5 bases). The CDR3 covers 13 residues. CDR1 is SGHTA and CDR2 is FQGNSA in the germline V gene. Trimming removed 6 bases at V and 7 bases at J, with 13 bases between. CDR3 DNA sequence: TGTGCCAGCAGTTTATTACGAGGGAACATTCAGTACTTC. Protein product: CASSLLRGNIQYF.

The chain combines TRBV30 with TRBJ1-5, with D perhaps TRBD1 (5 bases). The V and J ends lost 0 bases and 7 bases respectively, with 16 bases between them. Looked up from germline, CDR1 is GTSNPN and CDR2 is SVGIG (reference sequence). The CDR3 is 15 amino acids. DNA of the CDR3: TGTGCCTGGAGTGTACGGGCCAGGGTTGGGCAGCCCCAGCATTTT. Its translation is CAWSVRARVGQPQHF.

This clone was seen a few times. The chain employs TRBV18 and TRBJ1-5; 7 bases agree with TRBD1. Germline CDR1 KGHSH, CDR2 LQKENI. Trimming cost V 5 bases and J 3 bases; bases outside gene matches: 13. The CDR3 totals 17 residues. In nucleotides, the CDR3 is TGTGCCAGCTCATTCAAGGTAACAGGGGTACTCAATCAGCCCCAGCATTTT. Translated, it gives CASSFKVTGVLNQPQHF.

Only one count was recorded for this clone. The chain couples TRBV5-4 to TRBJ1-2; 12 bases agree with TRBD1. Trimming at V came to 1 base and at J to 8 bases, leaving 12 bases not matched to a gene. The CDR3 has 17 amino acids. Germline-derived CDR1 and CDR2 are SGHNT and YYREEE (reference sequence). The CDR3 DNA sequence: TGTGCCAGCAGCTTGCCCAAAGCGGGACAGGGGGCGGAGGGCTACACCTTC. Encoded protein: CASSLPKAGQGAEGYTF. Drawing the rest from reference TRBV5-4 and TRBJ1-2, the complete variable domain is ETGVTQSPTHLIKTRGQQVTLRCSSQSGHNTVSWYQQALGQGPQFIFQYYREEENGRGNFPPRFSGLQFPNYSSELNVNALELDDSALYLCASSLPKAGQGAEGYTFGSGTRLTVV.

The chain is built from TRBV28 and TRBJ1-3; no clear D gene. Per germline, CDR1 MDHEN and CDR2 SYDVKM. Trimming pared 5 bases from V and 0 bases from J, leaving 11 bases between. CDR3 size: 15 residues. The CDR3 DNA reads TGTGCCAGCAGTCCCCCCCAAGGCTCTGGAAACACCATATATTTT. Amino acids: CASSPPQGSGNTIYF.

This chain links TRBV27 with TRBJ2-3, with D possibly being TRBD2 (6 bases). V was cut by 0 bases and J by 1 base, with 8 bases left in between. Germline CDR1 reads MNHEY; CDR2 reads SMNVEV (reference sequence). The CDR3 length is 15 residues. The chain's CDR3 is CASSLSPGGTDTQYF. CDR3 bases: TGTGCCAGCAGTTTATCGCCGGGGGGCACAGATACGCAGTATTTT.

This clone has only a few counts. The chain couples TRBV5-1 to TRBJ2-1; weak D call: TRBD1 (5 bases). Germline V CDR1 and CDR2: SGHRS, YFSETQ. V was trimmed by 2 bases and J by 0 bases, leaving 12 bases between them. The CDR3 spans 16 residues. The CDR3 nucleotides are TGCGCCAGCAGCTTTTGGGGCCAGGGCTCCTACAATGAGCAGTTCTTC. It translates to CASSFWGQGSYNEQFF.

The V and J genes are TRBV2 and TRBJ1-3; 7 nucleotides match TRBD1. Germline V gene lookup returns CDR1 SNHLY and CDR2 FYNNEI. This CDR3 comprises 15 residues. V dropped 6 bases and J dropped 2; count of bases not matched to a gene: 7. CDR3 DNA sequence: TGTGCCAGCAGGGGCCGGGACAGAACTGGAAACACCATATATTTT. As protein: CASRGRDRTGNTIYF.

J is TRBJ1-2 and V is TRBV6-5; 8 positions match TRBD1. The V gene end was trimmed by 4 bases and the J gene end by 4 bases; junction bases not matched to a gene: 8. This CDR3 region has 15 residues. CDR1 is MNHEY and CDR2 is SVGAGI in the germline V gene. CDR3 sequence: CASSLDREPSYGYTF. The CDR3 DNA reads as TGTGCCAGCAGTTTGGACAGGGAGCCTTCCTATGGCTACACCTTC.

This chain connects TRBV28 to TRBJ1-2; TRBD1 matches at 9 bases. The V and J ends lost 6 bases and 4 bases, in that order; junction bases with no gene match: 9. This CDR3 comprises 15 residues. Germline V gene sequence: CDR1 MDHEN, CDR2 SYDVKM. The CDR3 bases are TGTGCCAGCAGGTTAACAGGGGGCAAGCTCTATGGCTACACCTTC. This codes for CASRLTGGKLYGYTF.

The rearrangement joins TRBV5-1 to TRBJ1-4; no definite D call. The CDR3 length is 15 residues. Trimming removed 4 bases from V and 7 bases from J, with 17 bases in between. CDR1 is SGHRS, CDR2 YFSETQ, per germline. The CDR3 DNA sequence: TGCGCCAGCAGCGCGGAGACGGCCTGGGGTGAAAAACTGTTTTTT. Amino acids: CASSAETAWGEKLFF.

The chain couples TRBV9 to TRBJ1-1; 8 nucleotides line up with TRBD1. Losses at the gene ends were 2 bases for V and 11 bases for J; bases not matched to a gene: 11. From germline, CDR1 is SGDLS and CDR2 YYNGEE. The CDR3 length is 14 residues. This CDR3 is CASSVGTGTMGAFF. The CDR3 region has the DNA TGTGCCAGCAGCGTCGGGACAGGCACAATGGGGGCTTTCTTT.

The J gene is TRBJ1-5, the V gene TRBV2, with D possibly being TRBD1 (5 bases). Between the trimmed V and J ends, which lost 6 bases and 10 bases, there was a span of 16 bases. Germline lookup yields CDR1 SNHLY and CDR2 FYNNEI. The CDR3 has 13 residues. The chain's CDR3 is CASSHRTTKPQHF. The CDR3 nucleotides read TGTGCCAGCAGCCACAGGACTACGAAACCCCAGCATTTT. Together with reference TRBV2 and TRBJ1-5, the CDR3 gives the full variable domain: EPEVTQTPSHQVTQMGQEVILRCVPISNHLYFYWYRQILGQKVEFLVSFYNNEISEKSEIFDDQFSVERPDGSNFTLKIRSTKLEDSAMYFCASSHRTTKPQHFGDGTRLSIL.

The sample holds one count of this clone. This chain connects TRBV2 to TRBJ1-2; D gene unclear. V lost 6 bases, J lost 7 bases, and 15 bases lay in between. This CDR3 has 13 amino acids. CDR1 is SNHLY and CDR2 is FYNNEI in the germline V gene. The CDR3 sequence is CASSYSGATGYTF. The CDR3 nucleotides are TGTGCCAGCAGCTACTCGGGAGCCACTGGCTACACCTTC.

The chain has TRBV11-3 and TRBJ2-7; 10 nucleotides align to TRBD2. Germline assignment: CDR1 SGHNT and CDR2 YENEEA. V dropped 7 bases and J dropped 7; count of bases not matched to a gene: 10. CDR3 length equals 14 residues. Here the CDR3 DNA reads TGTGCCAGCAACCATGGACTAGCGGCGGGGGAGCAGTACTTC. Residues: CASNHGLAAGEQYF.

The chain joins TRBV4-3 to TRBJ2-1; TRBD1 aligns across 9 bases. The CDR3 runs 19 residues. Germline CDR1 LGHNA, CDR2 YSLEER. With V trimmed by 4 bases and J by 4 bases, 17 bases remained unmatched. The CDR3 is CASSPRSPNRDRVYNEQFF. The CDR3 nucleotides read TGCGCCAGCAGCCCAAGAAGCCCAAACAGGGACAGGGTTTACAATGAGCAGTTCTTC.

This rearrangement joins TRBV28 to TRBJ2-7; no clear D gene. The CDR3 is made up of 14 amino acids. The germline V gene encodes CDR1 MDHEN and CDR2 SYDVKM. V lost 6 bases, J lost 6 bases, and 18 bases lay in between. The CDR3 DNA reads TGTGCCAGCAGCTCTCCAGGAGTCGATGGCGAGCAGTACTTC. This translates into CASSSPGVDGEQYF.

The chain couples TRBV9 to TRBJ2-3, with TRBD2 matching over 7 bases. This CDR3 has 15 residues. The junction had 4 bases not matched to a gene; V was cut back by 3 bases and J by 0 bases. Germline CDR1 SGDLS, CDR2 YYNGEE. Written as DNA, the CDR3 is TGTGCCAGCAGCGCCGACGGGGGGAGCACAGATACGCAGTATTTT. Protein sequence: CASSADGGSTDTQYF.

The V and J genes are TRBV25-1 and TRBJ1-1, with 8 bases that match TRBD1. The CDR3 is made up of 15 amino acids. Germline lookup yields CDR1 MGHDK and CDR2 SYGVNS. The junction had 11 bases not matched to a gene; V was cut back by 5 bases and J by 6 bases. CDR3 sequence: CASSPIGQGLSEAFF. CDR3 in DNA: TGTGCCAGCAGTCCTATAGGACAGGGTTTATCTGAAGCTTTCTTT.